Shown below are 5 T cell receptor beta chains from a single sample sequenced in a study of cytomegalovirus exposure and HLA in healthy donors. The PCR contained 60 Vbeta and 13 Jbeta primers. Clones were read by immunoSEQ multiplex PCR, and TCRdb kept only the in-frame ones, dropping some. There are about 130,000 clones in the sample; around 67% occur only once, and more than 3.5% lies in the top ten. Material: PBMCs. These receptor sequences come from a man aged 18 to 30 in good health and CMV-seropositive.

The rearrangement joins TRBV4-1 to TRBJ1-4; 9 bases map to TRBD1. V shed 7 bases, J shed 8 bases, and the junction held 11 bases outside the gene matches. This CDR3 contains 15 residues. The germline gives CDR1 MGHRA, CDR2 YSYEKL. The CDR3 DNA reads as TGCGCCAGCACCCATGGGGGACAGGGAAGCGAAAAACTGTTTTTT. Amino acids: CASTHGGQGSEKLFF.

The rearrangement uses TRBV5-4 and TRBJ1-2; TRBD1 might be the D (5 bases). Trimming shortened V by 4 bases and J by 4 bases, and 11 bases separated the two germline ends. CDR1 and CDR2 (germline): SGHNT, YYREEE (reference sequence). The CDR3 sequence is 13 residues long. The CDR3 DNA reads as TGTGCCAGCAGCGAGATAGACAGCTATGGCTACACCTTC. Its translation is CASSEIDSYGYTF.

CDR3 nucleotide sequence: TGTGCCAGCAGTTTGACAGGGAAAGGAACTGGGGCCAACGTCCTGACTTTC. This sequence encodes CASSLTGKGTGANVLTF. The J gene is TRBJ2-6, the V gene TRBV28; 7 bases match TRBD1. This CDR3 region has 17 residues. Per the germline V gene, CDR1 is MDHEN and CDR2 is SYDVKM. The trim removed 3 bases at V and 2 bases at J, leaving 7 bases unmatched.

There are a few counts of this clone. The chain uses TRBV29-1 and TRBJ1-1; TRBD1 agrees at 8 bases. The germline gives CDR1 SQVTM, CDR2 ANQGSEA. The CDR3 loop spans 16 amino acids. Trimming cost V 2 bases and J 3 bases; bases outside gene matches: 11. The CDR3 DNA follows: TGCAGCGTTGAATCAGTGGCAGGGGGCGATGACACTGAAGCTTTCTTT. Translation: CSVESVAGGDDTEAFF.

This rearrangement joins TRBV4-1 to TRBJ2-3; TRBD1 is a possible D gene (6 bases). Between the trimmed V and J ends, which lost 3 bases and 1 base, there was a span of 11 bases. This CDR3 spans 15 amino acids. Germline V gene data show CDR1 as MGHRA and CDR2 as YSYEKL. The CDR3 DNA follows: TGCGCCAGCAGCCATGGCAGGGGAGGCACAGATACGCAGTATTTT. Translation: CASSHGRGGTDTQYF.